This T cell receptor beta chain came from a study of cytomegalovirus exposure and HLA in healthy donors. This clone was counted many times. Antigen specificity is unknown. The germline CDR1 and CDR2 sequences are MNHNS and SASEGT. The CDR3 has 14 amino acids. Trimming took off 0 bases at V and 0 bases at J, with 6 bases between the two ends. Primers for the PCR totalled 60 Vbeta and 13 Jbeta. Sequencing used immunoSEQ multiplex PCR; TCRdb keeps in-frame clones, though not all of them. The data contain some 200,000 clones, more than 65% of them singletons. Notes on the study in general: One variant, a missense change in DCLRE1C, was linked in a later analysis to TCR beta V- and J-gene trimming. Presence/absence analyses assumed roughly uniform sequencing depth across donors. In a later analysis, compared with equally common non-associated chains, HLA-associated beta chains were more expanded. Follow-up analysis seemed to connect common viral pathogens with several of the most significant clusters identified.

The specimen sequenced was PBMCs. This clonotype originated in a female donor in good health and CMV-seronegative. The V gene is TRBV6-1, the J gene TRBJ2-7; D unresolved. The CDR3 coding sequence is TGTGCCAGCAGTGAAGCTCCAGGCTCCTACGAGCAGTACTTC. Its protein is CASSEAPGSYEQYF.